The rows below give T cell receptor beta chains drawn from one sample of a study of blood T cell repertoires in COVID-19. The table came from immunoSEQ multiplex PCR; TCRdb's copy has only in-frame clones and leaves some out. The table includes about 100,000 clones, 91% detected once. Sequencing was performed on peripheral blood. Every receptor here comes from a man aged 50 to 59 with acute or convalescent COVID-19. Both conserved end residues are part of each CDR3.

v_gene	j_gene	CDR3aa
TRBV12-3/TRBV12-4	TRBJ2-2	CASSLWGDGELFF
TRBV9	TRBJ1-3	CASRKGEGNTIYF
TRBV14	TRBJ2-2	CASSLGGGYTGELFF
TRBV9	TRBJ2-1	CASSGGQRGRGPGNEQFF
TRBV10-3	TRBJ1-1	CAISAETAFMNTEAFF
TRBV6-5	TRBJ2-2	CASGGSTGELFF
TRBV5-8	TRBJ1-5	CASSLEGARGEPQHF
TRBV6-1	TRBJ2-5	CASSEGQGKETQYF
TRBV15	TRBJ2-4	CATSRSDRDKNIQYF
TRBV5-6	TRBJ1-6	CASSSSGAGELRVF
TRBV25-1	TRBJ2-2	CASSVQGNTGELFF
TRBV15	TRBJ1-5	CATSRDRADNQPQHF
TRBV9	TRBJ2-7	CASSDGTGFNEQYF
TRBV18	TRBJ2-7	CASSLKTGNSYEQYF
TRBV6-5	TRBJ1-2	CASSSSLDRALYGYTF
TRBV18	TRBJ1-1	CASSHKQGPTEAFF
TRBV19	TRBJ1-2	CASSLYLDRSNYGYTF
TRBV2	TRBJ2-7	CASSEGGSYEQYF
TRBV5-4	TRBJ2-3	CASSLISGTDTQYF
TRBV28	TRBJ2-3	CASSLSGQITDTQYF
TRBV19	TRBJ1-4	CASSIDGTGLEKLFF
TRBV18	TRBJ2-6	CASSHYPPGQGANVLTF
TRBV3-1/TRBV3-2	TRBJ2-1	CASSQIAGAVNEQFF